This T cell receptor beta chain was sequenced during a study of early T cells in non-severe SARS-CoV-2 infection. Study overall: Chains were not paired, and sequencing was done on bulk RNA from unsorted whole blood.

TCRdb re-derived calls from the 5' RACE reads in MiXCR, one entry per CDR3 protein. The table lists 45,000 or so distinct CDR3 sequences, around 6.1% of them singletons. Per the germline V gene, CDR1 is LNHDA and CDR2 is SQIVND (reference sequence). The V end was cut by 10 bases, the J end by 0 bases, with 15 bases between. This CDR3 contains 14 residues. The chain uses TRBV19 and TRBJ2-5; TRBD1 might be the D (5 bases). Sequencing used whole blood. The TCR comes from an adult who was a healthcare worker with PCR-confirmed SARS-CoV-2 infection or an uninfected control (not recorded which). CDR3 amino acids: CATTPGQHQETQYF. In DNA, the CDR3 is TGTGCCACCACGCCAGGGCAACACCAAGAGACCCAGTACTTC.